These 31 T cell receptor beta chains share one sample of origin, sequenced in a study of T cells in Graves' hyperthyroidism and ophthalmopathy. Amplification of TCR beta CDR3 regions was performed using RNA transcripts as template. The study used the HTBI primer set for a first-round RT-PCR of the TCR CDR3. TCRdb recomputed calls from the multiplex PCR reads with MiXCR, one row per CDR3 protein. The sample shows 380,000 or so distinct CDR3 sequences, 13% of them seen only once. Material for sequencing was blood. Receptors were obtained from a young man with Graves' hyperthyroidism that later progressed to Graves' ophthalmopathy.

V usage is TRBV18 and J usage is TRBJ1-1; the D is unclear. Trimming took 6 bases from V and 5 from J, leaving 16 bases between them. The CDR3 extends over 14 amino acids. Germline assignment: CDR1 KGHSH and CDR2 LQKENI. CDR3 in amino acids: CASSSEASGTEAFF. The CDR3 DNA sequence: TGTGCCAGCTCTTCGGAGGCTTCGGGAACTGAAGCTTTCTTT.

This clonotype has at least ten counts. The chain joins TRBV27 to TRBJ2-3; no firm D call. Per the germline V gene, CDR1 is MNHEY and CDR2 is SMNVEV (reference sequence). The CDR3 has 14 amino acids. V was trimmed by 2 bases and J by 2 bases, leaving 8 bases between them. CDR3 residues: CASSLRLYTDTQYF. In DNA, the CDR3 is TGTGCCAGCAGTTTACGGCTTTACACAGATACGCAGTATTTT.

This clonotype was seen repeatedly, ten times or more. This chain connects TRBV12-3 or TRBV12-4 to TRBJ2-3; 8 nucleotides line up with TRBD2. This CDR3 is 19 amino acids long. V lost 5 bases, J lost 2 bases, and 18 bases stayed unmatched. The CDR3 DNA is TGTGCCAGCAGTCTCGAGGTTGGAGCGGGGGAGTGGAACACAGATACGCAGTATTTT. As protein: CASSLEVGAGEWNTDTQYF.

This clonotype was recorded at least ten times. The chain uses TRBV6-1 and TRBJ2-3; 10 bases line up with TRBD2. The J segment lost 7 bases and the V segment lost 0 bases, leaving 10 bases of the junction unmatched. The CDR3 has 17 residues. CDR1 and CDR2 from the germline V gene are MNHNS and SASEGT. The CDR3 sequence: CASSEALIAGGSNTQYF. The CDR3 nucleotides read TGTGCCAGCAGTGAAGCGCTCATAGCGGGGGGTTCCAATACGCAGTATTTT.

The table lists this clonotype with many counts. Here the CDR3 reads CASRPEANYGYTF. The CDR3 nucleotides are TGTGCCAGCAGGCCGGAGGCTAACTATGGCTACACCTTC. This sequence joins TRBV6-1 and TRBJ1-2; D is uncertain. V gave up 6 bases and J gave up 0 bases, with 8 bases separating them. Germline V gene sequence: CDR1 MNHNS, CDR2 SASEGT. This CDR3 region has 13 residues.

At least ten counts were recorded for this clonotype. The chain recombines TRBV12-3 or TRBV12-4 with TRBJ2-5; D is uncertain. Trimming took 7 bases from V and 4 from J, leaving 13 bases between them. The CDR3 length is 13 residues. DNA of the CDR3: TGTGCCAGCACCTCGCAGGCCCCAGAGACCCAGTACTTC. This encodes CASTSQAPETQYF.

V is TRBV5-4 and J is TRBJ2-1; no firm D call. Germline V gene lookup returns CDR1 SGHNT and CDR2 YYREEE (reference sequence). The CDR3 contains 15 residues. Trimming removed 4 bases from V and 4 bases from J, with 15 bases in between. DNA of the CDR3: TGTGCCAGCAGCAGCGACTCGACGAGATACAATGAGCAGTTCTTC. This sequence encodes CASSSDSTRYNEQFF.

This clonotype was detected only once. A clone one base away is much larger, so this may be a read error. The chain uses TRBV2 and TRBJ2-2; 9 nucleotides match TRBD1. Germline CDR1 reads SNHLY; CDR2 reads FYNNEI. The CDR3 covers 14 residues. CDR3 residues: CASRQGANTGELSF. CDR3 nucleotide sequence: TGTGCCAGCAGACAGGGGGCGAACACCGGGGAGCTGTCTTTT.

V gene TRBV12-3 or TRBV12-4 combines with J gene TRBJ2-5; D is tentatively TRBD1 or TRBD2 (5 bases each). The CDR3 runs 15 residues. Trimming pared 8 bases from V and 2 bases from J, leaving 18 bases between. CDR3 in DNA: TGTGCCAGCTCCCTACCCGGGACGGTACAAGAGACCCAGTACTTC. Translating it yields CASSLPGTVQETQYF.

This chain joins TRBV27 and TRBJ1-5; D unresolved. Trimming pared 4 bases from V and 3 bases from J, leaving 25 bases between. The germline V gene encodes CDR1 MNHEY and CDR2 SMNVEV (reference sequence). The CDR3 is made up of 19 amino acids. The CDR3 DNA reads as TGTGCCAGCAGTTCTAAAGGTAGCGGCCTCTTATCCTTCAATCAGCCCCAGCATTTT. As protein: CASSSKGSGLLSFNQPQHF.

This clonotype was counted ten times or more. The V gene is TRBV7-9, the J gene TRBJ2-3; D is uncertain. This CDR3 is built from 16 residues. Trimming cost V 4 bases and J 4 bases, with 18 bases left between them. Germline V gene lookup returns CDR1 SEHNR and CDR2 FQNEAQ (reference sequence). The CDR3 protein is CASSSPFRGLADTQYF. The DNA for the CDR3 is TGTGCCAGCAGCTCCCCGTTCCGAGGTTTGGCAGATACGCAGTATTTT.

This clonotype was counted a few times. The chain uses TRBV5-1 and TRBJ2-3; a weak D match, TRBD2 (7 bases). Trimming took off 2 bases at V and 4 bases at J, with 17 bases between the two ends. This CDR3 comprises 16 residues. The V gene's germline CDR1 is SGHRS and CDR2 YFSETQ. DNA for the CDR3: TGCGCCAGCAGCTTCACTGGGGGCGCGGGGGCAGATACGCAGTATTTT. Its protein product is CASSFTGGAGADTQYF.

This clonotype was observed a handful of times. J is TRBJ2-2 and V is TRBV9; TRBD2 matches 13 bases. This CDR3 spans 20 amino acids. Unmatched junction bases numbered 16, after V lost 4 bases and J lost 4 bases. CDR1 SGDLS and CDR2 YYNGEE come from the germline V gene. The CDR3 DNA is TGTGCCAGCAGCCACCGGACTAGCGGGGGACCTCCTCGTGTCACCGGGGAGCTGTTTTTT. Its translation: CASSHRTSGGPPRVTGELFF.

This clonotype was detected a few times. The J gene is TRBJ2-7, the V gene TRBV7-9; maybe TRBD1 (6 bases). In germline, CDR1 is SEHNR, CDR2 FQNEAQ (reference sequence). The CDR3 loop spans 13 amino acids. V lost 6 bases and J lost 0, with 9 bases in between. CDR3 in DNA: TGTGCCAGCAGGGACAGTGGCTCCTACGAGCAGTACTTC. Translated, it gives CASRDSGSYEQYF. The full variable domain, completed using reference TRBV7-9 and TRBJ2-7, is DTGVSQNPRHKITKRGQNVTFRCDPISEHNRLYWYRQTLGQGPEFLTYFQNEAQLEKSRLLSDRFSAERPKGSFSTLEIQRTEQGDSAMYLCASRDSGSYEQYFGPGTRLTVT.

This clonotype was seen at least ten times. The V call is TRBV6-1, the J call TRBJ1-1; D gene unclear. Trimming removed 2 bases at V and 1 base at J, with 5 bases between. This CDR3 contains 13 residues. Germline-derived CDR1 and CDR2 are MNHNS and SASEGT. The CDR3 nucleotides are TGTGCCAGCAGTGAATACGGGAACACTGAAGCTTTCTTT. Translation: CASSEYGNTEAFF.

The gene calls are TRBV7-3 and TRBJ2-2; D unresolved. V lost 1 base to trimming and J lost 6 bases, with 15 bases between them. CDR1 and CDR2 (germline): SGHTA, FQGTGA. The CDR3 is 16 amino acids. The CDR3 loop reads CASSLNGFQVSGELFF. Written as DNA, the CDR3 is TGTGCCAGCAGCTTAAATGGTTTTCAGGTTTCCGGGGAGCTGTTTTTT. The full variable domain, completed using reference TRBV7-3 and TRBJ2-2, is GAGVSQTPSNKVTEKGKYVELRCDPISGHTALYWYRQSLGQGPEFLIYFQGTGAADDSGLPNDRFFAVRPEGSVSTLKIQRTERGDSAVYLCASSLNGFQVSGELFFGEGSRLTVL.

J is TRBJ2-7 and V is TRBV5-4; D may be TRBD1 (6 bases). The CDR3 spans 13 residues. Germline CDR1 reads SGHNT; CDR2 reads YYREEE (reference sequence). Trimming stripped 3 bases from V and 2 bases from J, with 9 bases between. For the CDR3, the DNA is TGTGCCAGCAGCTATGGACAGCCCTACGAGCAGTACTTC. Translation gives CASSYGQPYEQYF.

This clonotype has ten or more counts. The chain has TRBV24-1 and TRBJ2-2; 9 bases align to TRBD1. The CDR3 runs to 16 residues. Germline assignment: CDR1 KGHDR and CDR2 SFDVKD. V dropped 4 bases and J dropped 0; count of bases not matched to a gene: 2. CDR3 protein: CATSDTGGSNTGELFF. CDR3 bases: TGTGCCACCAGTGACACAGGGGGCTCGAACACCGGGGAGCTGTTTTTT.

This clonotype showed up just a few times. The J gene is TRBJ1-3, the V gene TRBV27; the match to TRBD1 covers 8 bases. The CDR3 sequence is 14 residues long. Germline loops: CDR1 MNHEY, CDR2 SMNVEV (reference sequence). V lost 8 bases, J lost 0 bases, and 3 bases stayed unmatched. The CDR3 DNA follows: TGTGCCAGCGGGGACAGGAGCTCTGGAAACACCATATATTTT. Its protein product is CASGDRSSGNTIYF.

The rearrangement uses TRBV14 and TRBJ1-1; maybe TRBD1 (6 bases). The CDR3 is 14 amino acids. With 1 base removed from V and 10 bases from J, the gap between germline ends came to 16 bases. Germline V CDR1 and CDR2: SGHDN, FVKESK. The CDR3 DNA reads as TGTGCCAGCAGCCAAGTTAATATAGACAGGCGAGCTTTCTTT. It encodes CASSQVNIDRRAFF. The whole variable domain, filled in from reference TRBV14 and TRBJ1-1, reads EAGVTQFPSHSVIEKGQTVTLRCDPISGHDNLYWYRRVMGKEIKFLLHFVKESKQDESGMPNNRFLAERTGGTYSTLKVQPAELEDSGVYFCASSQVNIDRRAFFGQGTRLTVV.

This clonotype was counted ten times or more. V and J are TRBV6-6 and TRBJ1-3; tentatively, D is TRBD1 (5 bases). V was cut by 0 bases and J by 3 bases, with 9 bases left in between. The V gene's germline CDR1 is MNHNY and CDR2 SVGAGI (reference sequence). The length of the CDR3 is 15 residues. CDR3 region: CASSYSRDRGNTIYF. The CDR3 DNA is TGTGCCAGCAGTTACTCCCGGGACCGTGGAAACACCATATATTTT.

This clonotype has a count of ten or more. The genes are TRBV30 and TRBJ1-3; no firm D call. CDR1 and CDR2 (germline): GTSNPN, SVGIG (reference sequence). Trimming took off 1 base at V and 8 bases at J, with 12 bases between the two ends. This CDR3 comprises 13 residues. CDR3 sequence reads: CAWSGERRYTIYF. The CDR3 DNA reads as TGTGCCTGGAGTGGTGAACGACGCTACACCATATATTTT.

Ten or more counts support this clonotype. The chain uses TRBV5-1 and TRBJ1-6, with a tentative D call TRBD1 (6 bases). CDR3 length: 14 amino acids. Germline loops: CDR1 SGHRS, CDR2 YFSETQ. Trimming shortened V by 4 bases and J by 6 bases, and 11 bases separated the two germline ends. CDR3 protein: CASSTGPVNSPLHF. The CDR3 DNA sequence: TGCGCCAGCAGCACAGGGCCCGTTAATTCACCCCTCCACTTT.

This clonotype was seen repeatedly, ten times or more. The V gene is TRBV28, the J gene TRBJ1-4; D remains ambiguous. Trimming removed 2 bases from V and 7 bases from J, with 14 bases in between. This CDR3 comprises 15 residues. CDR1 and CDR2 from the germline V gene are MDHEN and SYDVKM. In DNA, the CDR3 is TGTGCCAGCAGTTTACGGAGGAGAGAGAGTGAAAAACTGTTTTTT. Its protein is CASSLRRRESEKLFF.

Remarks on this clonotype: This may come from a read error, since a much larger clone is one base off. This chain uses TRBV3-1 with TRBJ1-4; 7 bases are a match to TRBD1. The CDR3 sequence is 16 residues long. Germline V gene lookup returns CDR1 LGHDT and CDR2 YNNKEL (reference sequence). With 5 bases clipped from V and 6 bases from J, the junction kept 12 bases outside the gene matches. The CDR3 bases are TGTGCCAGCAGCTCGAGACCCCGGGACAGAGATGAAAAACTGTTTTTT. Its translation: CASSSRPRDRDEKLFF.

This clonotype was seen at least ten times. This chain connects TRBV3-1 to TRBJ1-6, with a possible D match to TRBD1 (6 bases). Trimming pared 1 base from V and 9 bases from J, leaving 7 bases between. Germline V gives CDR1 LGHDT, CDR2 YNNKEL (reference sequence). This CDR3 is built from 13 residues. CDR3 in amino acids: CASSQAGVSPLHF. As DNA, the CDR3 is TGTGCCAGCAGCCAAGCAGGGGTTTCACCCCTCCACTTT.

At least ten counts were recorded for this clonotype. The V call is TRBV7-8, the J call TRBJ1-5, with D maybe TRBD1 (5 bases). CDR3 length equals 16 residues. V gave up 5 bases and J gave up 1 base, with 15 bases separating them. Germline loops: CDR1 SGHVS, CDR2 FQNEAQ. Here the CDR3 DNA reads TGTGCCAGCAGCCCCCGACAGCTCTGGAGCAATCAGCCCCAGCATTTT. Amino acids: CASSPRQLWSNQPQHF.

This clonotype was counted ten times or more. The chain joins TRBV12-3 or TRBV12-4 to TRBJ2-3, with 7 nucleotides matching TRBD1. V shed 6 bases, J shed 4 bases, and the junction held 10 bases outside the gene matches. The CDR3 length is 15 residues. The chain's CDR3 is CASSDRQGVPDTQYF. Written as DNA, the CDR3 is TGTGCCAGCAGCGACAGACAGGGCGTCCCAGATACGCAGTATTTT.

This clonotype was seen many times. The chain recombines TRBV12-3 or TRBV12-4 with TRBJ2-7; D not resolved. V gave up 3 bases and J gave up 5 bases, with 8 bases separating them. This CDR3 comprises 12 residues. The CDR3 nucleotides are TGTGCCAGCAGTTTCTTGGGGAACGAGCAGTACTTC. The encoded protein is CASSFLGNEQYF.

The sample holds many counts of this clonotype. V gene TRBV7-9 combines with J gene TRBJ2-7; TRBD2 might be the D (6 bases). The CDR3 sequence is 14 residues long. Trimming pared 5 bases from V and 2 bases from J, leaving 13 bases between. Germline assignment: CDR1 SEHNR and CDR2 FQNEAQ (reference sequence). The CDR3 coding sequence is TGTGCCAGCAGCGATACCGGGACTGCCTACGAGCAGTACTTC. Its translation: CASSDTGTAYEQYF.

This clonotype was seen repeatedly, ten times or more. This chain connects TRBV12-3 or TRBV12-4 to TRBJ1-1; D may be TRBD1 (5 bases). Deletions cut 6 bases from V and 5 bases from J, with 13 bases between. CDR3 size: 13 residues. Here the CDR3 DNA reads TGTGCCAGCAGACTGGGGGGTTGGACTGAAGCTTTCTTT. Its protein product is CASRLGGWTEAFF.